This section outlines one T cell receptor (beta chain) sequence together with its context. The J segment lost 6 bases and the V segment lost 3 bases, leaving 10 bases of the junction unmatched. The CDR3 spans 15 residues. Germline V CDR1 and CDR2: ENHRY, SYGVKD. The sample is drawn from a study of blood T cell repertoires in COVID-19. Study-level background: The samples span acute and convalescent COVID-19 from the United States, Italy and Spain.

Original data processing: Reference gene primers were amplified, and this amplification served to estimate nucleated cell counts. Sequenced by immunoSEQ multiplex PCR; TCRdb stores in-frame clones only, minus some. D and trimming were read from the DNA, whereas the V and J calls and clone size are those reported in that table. The sample yields over 300,000 clones, 85% to 90% seen once. The TCR was taken from a man younger than 35 with active or convalescent COVID-19. The chain recombines TRBV10-3 with TRBJ2-7; 8 nucleotides match TRBD1. Sequencing was done on a sample of peripheral blood. CDR3 sequence reads: CAISESWTGFFEQYF. For the CDR3, the DNA is TGTGCCATCAGTGAATCTTGGACAGGGTTTTTCGAGCAGTACTTC.